One and the same sample provided the 3 T cell receptor beta chains below, sequenced in a study of blood T cell repertoires in COVID-19. Here immunoSEQ multiplex PCR was the method, and the copy in TCRdb shows in-frame clones only, minus some. The repertoire holds about 280,000 clones, with approximately 90% as singletons. The specimen was PBMCs or T cells enriched from blood (not recorded which). These receptors originate from a woman aged 35 to 49 who had recovered from COVID-19.

As for this clone: Other DNA sequences from this sample encode an identical CDR3 as well. This chain connects TRBV9 to TRBJ1-4; perhaps TRBD1 as D (6 bases). The V end lost 0 bases, the J end lost 4 bases, and 10 bases lay between the germline ends. Germline V gene data show CDR1 as SGDLS and CDR2 as YYNGEE. This CDR3 is 15 amino acids long. CDR3 coding DNA: TGTGCCAGCAGCGTAGCGACAGGACTTAATGAAAAACTGTTTTTT. Its translation: CASSVATGLNEKLFF.

The chain joins TRBV24-1 to TRBJ1-1, with no clear D. Germline V lookup: CDR1 KGHDR, CDR2 SFDVKD. The CDR3 runs 13 residues. V was pared by 8 bases and J by 3 bases, with 12 bases between. CDR3 nucleotides: TGTGCCACCAAGAGGAATGACTACACTGAAGCTTTCTTT. Translating gives CATKRNDYTEAFF.

V gene TRBV29-1 combines with J gene TRBJ1-3; D might be TRBD1 (5 bases). The CDR3 is 14 residues long. CDR1 SQVTM and CDR2 ANQGSEA come from the germline V gene. Trimming shortened V by 6 bases and J by 0 bases, and 12 bases separated the two germline ends. CDR3 in amino acids: CSVAGPSSGNTIYF. The CDR3 DNA sequence: TGCAGCGTGGCAGGGCCCTCCTCTGGAAACACCATATATTTT. The full variable domain, completed using reference TRBV29-1 and TRBJ1-3, is SAVISQKPSRDICQRGTSLTIQCQVDSQVTMMFWYRQQPGQSLTLIATANQGSEATYESGFVIDKFPISRPNLTFSTLTVSNMSPEDSSIYLCSVAGPSSGNTIYFGEGSWLTVV.